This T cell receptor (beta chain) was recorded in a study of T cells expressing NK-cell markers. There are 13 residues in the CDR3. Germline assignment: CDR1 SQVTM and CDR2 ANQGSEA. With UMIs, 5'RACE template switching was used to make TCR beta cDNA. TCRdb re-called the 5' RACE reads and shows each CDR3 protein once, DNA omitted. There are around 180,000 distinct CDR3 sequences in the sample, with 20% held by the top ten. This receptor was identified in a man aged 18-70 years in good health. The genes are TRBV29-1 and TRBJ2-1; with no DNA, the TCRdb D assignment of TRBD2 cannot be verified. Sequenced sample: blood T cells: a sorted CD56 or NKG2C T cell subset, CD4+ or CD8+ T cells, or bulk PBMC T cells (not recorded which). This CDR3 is CSGRVSDYNEQFF.